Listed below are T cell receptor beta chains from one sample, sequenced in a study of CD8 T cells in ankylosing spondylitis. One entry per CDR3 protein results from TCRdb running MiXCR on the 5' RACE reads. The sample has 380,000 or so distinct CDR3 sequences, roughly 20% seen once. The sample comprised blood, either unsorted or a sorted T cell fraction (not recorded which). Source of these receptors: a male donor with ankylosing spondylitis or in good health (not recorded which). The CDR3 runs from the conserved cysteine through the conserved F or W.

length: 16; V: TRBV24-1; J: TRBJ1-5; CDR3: CATSDGGGYSNQPQHF
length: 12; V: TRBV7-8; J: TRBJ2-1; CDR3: CASIGQPNEQFF
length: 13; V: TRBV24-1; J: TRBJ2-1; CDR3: CATGEGTYNEQFF
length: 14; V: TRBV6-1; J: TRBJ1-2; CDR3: CASSEVWENYGYTF
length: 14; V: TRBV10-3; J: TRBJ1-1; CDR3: CAISGSGDPTEAFF
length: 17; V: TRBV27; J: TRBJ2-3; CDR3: CASSLWRGGPRGDTQYF
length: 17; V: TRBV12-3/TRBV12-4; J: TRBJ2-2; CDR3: CASLGDGQRVVGGELFF
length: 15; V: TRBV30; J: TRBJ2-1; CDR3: CAWSREGGIHNEQFF
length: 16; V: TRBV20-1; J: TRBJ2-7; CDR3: CSARDRHREDSYEQYF
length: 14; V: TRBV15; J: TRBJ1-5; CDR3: CATSSGRGHQPQHF
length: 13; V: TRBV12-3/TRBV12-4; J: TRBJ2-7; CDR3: CASTSELILEQYF
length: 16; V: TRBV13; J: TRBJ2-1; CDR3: CASSQTTSGGENEQFF
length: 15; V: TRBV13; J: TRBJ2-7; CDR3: CASSLGASGGPRQYF
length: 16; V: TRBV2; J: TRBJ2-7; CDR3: CASIYRSQGGSYEQYF
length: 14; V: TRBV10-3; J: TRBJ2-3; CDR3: CAISEPDPSNTQYF
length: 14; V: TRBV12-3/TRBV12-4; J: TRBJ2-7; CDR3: CASSLRDRAHEQYF
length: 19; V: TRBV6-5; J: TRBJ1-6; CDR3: CASSYSTLMGTVTDSPLHF
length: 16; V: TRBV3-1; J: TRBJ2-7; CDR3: CASSQGSSLGNYEQYF
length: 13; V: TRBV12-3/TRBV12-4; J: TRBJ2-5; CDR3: CASSSSGGETQYF
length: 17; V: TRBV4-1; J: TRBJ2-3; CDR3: CASSQDPAGSSTDTQYF
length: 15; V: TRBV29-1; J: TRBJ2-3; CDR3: CSVLGQGPPIDTQYF
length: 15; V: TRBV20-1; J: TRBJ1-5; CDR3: CSAEEHGAVGQPQHF
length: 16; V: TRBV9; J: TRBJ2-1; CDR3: CASSVIASGADNEQFF
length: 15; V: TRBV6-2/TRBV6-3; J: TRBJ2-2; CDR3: CASSLLGPGTGELFF
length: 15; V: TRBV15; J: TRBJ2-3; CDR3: CATSRGGQDTDTQYF
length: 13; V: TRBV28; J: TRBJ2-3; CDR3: CASSAREGDTQYF
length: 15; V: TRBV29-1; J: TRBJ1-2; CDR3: CSVDAGQGRSYGYTF
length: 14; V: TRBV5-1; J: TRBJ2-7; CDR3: CASSIRTGAYEQYF
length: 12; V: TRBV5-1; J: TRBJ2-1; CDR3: CASSPGQVEQFF
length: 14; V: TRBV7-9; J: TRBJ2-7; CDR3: CASSLRTTAGEQYF